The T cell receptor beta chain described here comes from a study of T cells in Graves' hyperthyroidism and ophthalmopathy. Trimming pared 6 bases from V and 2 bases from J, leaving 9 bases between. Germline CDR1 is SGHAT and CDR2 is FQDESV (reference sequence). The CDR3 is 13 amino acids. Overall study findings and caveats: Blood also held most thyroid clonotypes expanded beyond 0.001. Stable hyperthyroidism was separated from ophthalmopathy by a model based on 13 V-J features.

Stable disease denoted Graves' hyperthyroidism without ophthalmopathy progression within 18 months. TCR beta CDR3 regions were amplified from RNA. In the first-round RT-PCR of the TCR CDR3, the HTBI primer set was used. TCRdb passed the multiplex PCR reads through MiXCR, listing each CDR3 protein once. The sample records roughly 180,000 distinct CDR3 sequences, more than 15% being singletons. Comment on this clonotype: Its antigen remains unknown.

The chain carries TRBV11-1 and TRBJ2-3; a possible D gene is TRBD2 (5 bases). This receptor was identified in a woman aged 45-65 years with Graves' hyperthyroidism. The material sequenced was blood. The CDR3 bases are TGTGCCAGCAGGGGGAGTACCACAGATACGCAGTATTTT. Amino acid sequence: CASRGSTTDTQYF.